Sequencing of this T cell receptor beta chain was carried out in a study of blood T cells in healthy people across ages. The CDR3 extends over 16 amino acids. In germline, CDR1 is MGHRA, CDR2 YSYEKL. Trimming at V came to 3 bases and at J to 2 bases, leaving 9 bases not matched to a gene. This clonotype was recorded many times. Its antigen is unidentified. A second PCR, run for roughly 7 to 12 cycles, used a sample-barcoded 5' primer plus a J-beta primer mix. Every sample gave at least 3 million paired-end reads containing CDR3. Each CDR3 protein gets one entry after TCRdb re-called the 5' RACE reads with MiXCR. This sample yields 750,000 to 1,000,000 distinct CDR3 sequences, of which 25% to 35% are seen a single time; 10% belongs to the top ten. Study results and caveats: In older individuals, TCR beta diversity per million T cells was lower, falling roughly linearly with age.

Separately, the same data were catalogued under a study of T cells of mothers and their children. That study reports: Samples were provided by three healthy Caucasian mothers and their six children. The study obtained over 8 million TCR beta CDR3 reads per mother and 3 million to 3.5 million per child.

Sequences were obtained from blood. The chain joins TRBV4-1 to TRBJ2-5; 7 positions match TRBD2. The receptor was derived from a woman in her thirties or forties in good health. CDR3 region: CASSHKAGGSQETQYF. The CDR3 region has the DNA TGCGCCAGCAGCCACAAAGCCGGGGGGAGTCAAGAGACCCAGTACTTC.